This T cell receptor beta chain was captured in a study of regulatory and conventional T cells in RAG deficiency. Regarding the study as a whole: Shannon entropy was markedly lower and Simpson indices higher in RAG-deficient patients than control T-cell subsets. Patient subsets had shorter CDR3s; Omenn Treg-Tconv overlap exceeded 80%.

This CDR3 has 16 residues. Trimming shortened V by 2 bases and J by 2 bases, and 16 bases separated the two germline ends. CDR1 and CDR2 (germline): SEHNR, FQNEAQ (reference sequence). On this clone: Its target is unknown.

Blood CD4+ CD25-low CD127-high conventional T cells supplied the genomic DNA template. Libraries were prepared by immunoSEQ multiplex PCR; TCRdb keeps only in-frame clonotypes and omits some of them. The profile covers some 35,000 clones, with roughly 76% appearing a single time and roughly 3% taken by the ten largest. These data also formed part of another study, on regulatory T cells. That investigation notes: The PCR used 52 TRBV and 13 TRBJ primers.

The sample taken for sequencing was CD4+ effector T cells sorted from blood. This receptor was identified in a human donor in good health. This chain uses TRBV7-9 with TRBJ2-7; D possibly corresponds to TRBD1 (6 bases). The CDR3 spells CASSLSGASGAYEQYF. The CDR3 DNA is TGTGCCAGCAGCTTATCAGGGGCAAGCGGCGCCTACGAGCAGTACTTC.